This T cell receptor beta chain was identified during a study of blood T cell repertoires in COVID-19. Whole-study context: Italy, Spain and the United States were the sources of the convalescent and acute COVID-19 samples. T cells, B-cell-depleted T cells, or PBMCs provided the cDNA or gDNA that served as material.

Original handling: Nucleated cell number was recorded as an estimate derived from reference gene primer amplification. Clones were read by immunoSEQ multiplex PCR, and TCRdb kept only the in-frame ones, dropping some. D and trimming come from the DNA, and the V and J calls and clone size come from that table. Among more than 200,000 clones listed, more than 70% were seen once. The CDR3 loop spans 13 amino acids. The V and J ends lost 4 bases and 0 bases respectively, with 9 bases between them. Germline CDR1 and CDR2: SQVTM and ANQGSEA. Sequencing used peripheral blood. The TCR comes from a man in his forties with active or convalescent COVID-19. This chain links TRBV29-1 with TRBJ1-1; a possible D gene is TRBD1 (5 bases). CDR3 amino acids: CSVGRQLNTEAFF. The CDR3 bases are TGCAGCGTTGGCAGACAGCTGAACACTGAAGCTTTCTTT.